This passage covers 6 T cell receptor beta chains from one sample sequenced in a study of T cells in Graves' hyperthyroidism and ophthalmopathy. RNA transcripts were the template for amplifying TCR beta CDR3 regions. HTBI primers were used for first-round RT-PCR of the TCR CDR3. One entry per CDR3 protein, called by TCRdb with MiXCR from the multiplex PCR reads. Of some 510,000 distinct CDR3 sequences listed, roughly 20% are singletons. The specimen was blood. Source of these receptors: a man aged 18 to 35 with Graves' hyperthyroidism.

The V and J genes are TRBV12-3 or TRBV12-4 and TRBJ1-2; perhaps TRBD1 as D (5 bases). The CDR3 has 15 amino acids. V was pared by 7 bases and J by 5 bases, with 20 bases between. CDR3 in DNA: TGTGCCAGCACCCGAGGGGCCGGGACGGATTATGGCTACACCTTC. Protein: CASTRGAGTDYGYTF.

Of note for this clonotype: One end of the junction fails to match germline, which may point to a read error. The CDR3 loop is CASTTGVWTGELFF. For the CDR3, the DNA is TGTGCCAGCACCACGGGCGTGTGGACCGGGGAGCTCTTTTTT. The chain combines TRBV6-1 with TRBJ2-2; the D gene is possibly TRBD2 (5 bases). The CDR3 extends over 14 amino acids. Germline V CDR1 and CDR2: MNHNS, SASEGT.

This clonotype was seen only a few times. The chain employs TRBV12-3 or TRBV12-4 and TRBJ1-2; the match to TRBD1 covers 7 bases. V was clipped by 4 bases and J by 7 bases; unmatched bases: 3. The CDR3 contains 12 residues. The CDR3 coding sequence is TGTGCCAGCAGTTGGACAGGTGCTGGCTACACCTTC. Protein sequence: CASSWTGAGYTF.

V usage is TRBV18 and J usage is TRBJ2-5; D is unclear. V was pared by 1 base and J by 1 base, with 10 bases between. The CDR3 has 15 amino acids. Germline CDR1 reads KGHSH; CDR2 reads LQKENI. CDR3 loop: CASSPLAVSQETQYF. CDR3 nucleotides: TGTGCCAGCTCACCACTTGCGGTTTCCCAAGAGACCCAGTACTTC. Filled out from reference TRBV18 and TRBJ2-5, the complete variable domain reads NAGVMQNPRHLVRRRGQEARLRCSPMKGHSHVYWYRQLPEEGLKFMVYLQKENIIDESGMPKERFSAEFPKEGPSILRIQQVVRGDSAAYFCASSPLAVSQETQYFGPGTRLLVL.

In regard to this clonotype: A read error may be the cause here, since a much bigger clone is one base away. The conserved phenylalanine or tryptophan normally closing the CDR3 is absent here, so this likely arose from a read error. The chain combines TRBV4-1 with TRBJ1-2; TRBD1 is a possible D gene (6 bases). Trimming stripped 4 bases from V and 6 bases from J, with 21 bases between. CDR3 size: 16 residues. Looked up from germline, CDR1 is MGHRA and CDR2 is YSYEKL. In nucleotides, the CDR3 is TGCGCCAGCAGCCTCACCACGGACAGCGGCCCCCATGGCTACACCGTC. Translating gives CASSLTTDSGPHGYTV.

This clonotype was seen many times. The V call is TRBV20-1, the J call TRBJ1-1; 9 bases fit TRBD1. This CDR3 spans 15 amino acids. Germline CDR1 and CDR2: DFQATT and SNEGSKA (reference sequence). With 0 bases clipped from V and 6 bases from J, the junction kept 8 bases outside the gene matches. DNA for the CDR3: TGCAGTGCTAGAGAGGGGGGACAGGGAGGTCCTGAAGCTTTCTTT. Translation gives CSAREGGQGGPEAFF.